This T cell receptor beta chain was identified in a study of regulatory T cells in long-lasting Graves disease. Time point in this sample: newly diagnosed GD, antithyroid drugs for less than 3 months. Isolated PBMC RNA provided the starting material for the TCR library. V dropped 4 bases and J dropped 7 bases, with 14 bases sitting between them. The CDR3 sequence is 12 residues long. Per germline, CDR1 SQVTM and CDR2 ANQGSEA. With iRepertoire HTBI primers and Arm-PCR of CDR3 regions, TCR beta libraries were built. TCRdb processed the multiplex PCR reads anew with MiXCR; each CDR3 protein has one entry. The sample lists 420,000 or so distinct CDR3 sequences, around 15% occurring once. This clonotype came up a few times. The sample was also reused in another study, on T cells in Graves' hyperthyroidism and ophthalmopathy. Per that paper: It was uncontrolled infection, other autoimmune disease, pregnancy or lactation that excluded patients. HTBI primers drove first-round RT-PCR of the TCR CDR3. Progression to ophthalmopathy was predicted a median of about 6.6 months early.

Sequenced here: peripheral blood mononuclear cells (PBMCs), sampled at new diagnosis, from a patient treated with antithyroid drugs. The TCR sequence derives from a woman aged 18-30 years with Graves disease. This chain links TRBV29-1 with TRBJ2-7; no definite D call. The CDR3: CSVGPDNSEQYF. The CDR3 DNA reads TGCAGCGTTGGTCCGGATAATTCTGAGCAGTACTTC.